These T cell receptor beta chains were read from a single sample in a study of naive and memory T cell subsets. From the UMI-ligation and nested PCR reads, TCRdb called clonotypes with MiXCR, one entry per CDR3 protein. Of 130,000 to 150,000 distinct CDR3 sequences listed, about a sixth are singletons. The sample was naive CD4+ T cells from blood. These TCRs come from a human donor in good health. Each CDR3 is given with its conserved first and last residue. A D gene is named only where the DNA matches it firmly. Size is omitted from some rows. Given values are once, few, many or a class for expanded clones.

>TRBV6-1|few|NA|TRBJ1-6
TGTGCCAGCAGGGAAGGACAGATTAATAATTCACCCCTCCACTTT
CASREGQINNSPLHF
>TRBV18|few|NA|TRBJ2-3
TGTGCCAGCTCACCCATACCAACAGATACGCAGTATTTT
CASSPIPTDTQYF
>TRBV7-2|many|NA|TRBJ1-2
TGTGCCAGCAGCCATGCCCCGTTTTTGGGCAGCAACTATGGCTACACCTTC
CASSHAPFLGSNYGYTF
>TRBV6-2/TRBV6-3|few|NA|TRBJ2-3
TGTGCCAGCAGTACACCAGATACGCAGTATTTT
CASSTPDTQYF
>TRBV28|few|NA|TRBJ1-5
TGTGCCAGCAGTTTTTTTTCGGGACCCTATAGCAATCAGCCCCAGCATTTT
CASSFFSGPYSNQPQHF
>TRBV30|few|NA|TRBJ2-7
TGTGCCTGGAACATAGGGATCACCTCGGAGCAGTACTTC
CAWNIGITSEQYF
>TRBV30|NA|NA|TRBJ2-1
TGTGCCTGGACCCCCTCCGGTCTTGTGAGTGGTGAGCAGTTCTTC
CAWTPSGLVSGEQFF
>TRBV20-1|few|NA|TRBJ2-7
TGCAGTGCTAGAGATGACGGGGGAATGACCTACGAGCAGTACTTC
CSARDDGGMTYEQYF
>TRBV28|few|TRBD2|TRBJ2-3
TGTGCCAGCAGTATGACTAGCGGGAGGTACACAGATACGCAGTATTTT
CASSMTSGRYTDTQYF
>TRBV2|few|NA|TRBJ1-5
TGTGCCAGCAGTGAATCCGGGGCCAGACAGCCCCAGCATTTT
CASSESGARQPQHF
>TRBV6-5|few|TRBD1|TRBJ2-7
TGTGCCAGCAGTTACTCGTTGGGACAGACCTACGAGCAGTACTTC
CASSYSLGQTYEQYF
>TRBV5-6|NA|TRBD2|TRBJ2-1
TGTGCCAGCAGTCGACGCACTAGCGGGAACTCCTACAATGAGCAGTTCTTC
CASSRRTSGNSYNEQFF
>TRBV20-1|few|TRBD1|TRBJ1-4
TGCAGTGCCCAGGGGGGCAGAGGTGAAAAACTGTTTTTT
CSAQGGRGEKLFF
>TRBV5-6|few|NA|TRBJ2-2
TGTGCCAGCAGCTCTCGCGCCGCCCGCGGGGAGCTGTTTTTT
CASSSRAARGELFF
>TRBV30|once|NA|TRBJ2-5
TGTGCCCATTCGACAGAAGTTCGTGAGACCCAGTACTTC
CAHSTEVRETQYF
>TRBV12-3/TRBV12-4|few|NA|TRBJ1-2
TGTGCCAGCAGTAGGGGGGGCCCCTATGGCTACACCTTC
CASSRGGPYGYTF
>TRBV18|NA|NA|TRBJ1-1
TGTGCCAGCTCAAGACTCAACACTGAAGCTTTCTTT
CASSRLNTEAFF
>TRBV4-1|NA|NA|TRBJ2-7
TGCGCCAGCAGCCAATCTCAGATCCCCTTTAGTCGGAGTGAGCAGTACTTC
CASSQSQIPFSRSEQYF
>TRBV29-1|many|NA|TRBJ2-3
TGCAGCGTTGGAGGGTCGGGTACGCAGTATTTT
CSVGGSGTQYF
>TRBV5-1|NA|NA|TRBJ2-5
TGCGCCAGTCCTTTGACTAGGTACCAAGAGACCCAGTACTTC
CASPLTRYQETQYF
>TRBV20-1|NA|TRBD2|TRBJ2-5
TGCAGTGCAACGACTAGCGGGAGGGGTGAGACCCAGTACTTC
CSATTSGRGETQYF
>TRBV10-1|NA|NA|TRBJ1-2
TGCGCCAGCAGTCCCGATTCGGGGGGCTACACCTTC
CASSPDSGGYTF
>TRBV4-1|NA|TRBD2|TRBJ2-3
TGCGCCAGCAGCCAAGTGGCGGGAGGTAGGACAGATACGCAGTATTTT
CASSQVAGGRTDTQYF
>TRBV11-2|few|NA|TRBJ2-2
TGTGCCAGCAGGCGTAGGACCGGGGAGCTGTTTTTT
CASRRRTGELFF
>TRBV29-1|NA|NA|TRBJ2-1
TGCAGCGTTGTCCGGCAGGCCTACAATGAGCAGTTCTTC
CSVVRQAYNEQFF
>TRBV25-1|few|NA|TRBJ2-5
TGTGCCAGCAGTGAAGGGTCGGTCGGGCGGACCCAGTACTTC
CASSEGSVGRTQYF
>TRBV12-3/TRBV12-4|few|TRBD1|TRBJ2-7
TGTGCCAGCAGTTTGCGGACTGGACAGGGCTACGAGCAGTACTTC
CASSLRTGQGYEQYF
>TRBV11-2|NA|NA|TRBJ2-7
TGTGCCAGCAGCTTAGGCGAGCGTAGCCAGGAGCAGTACTTC
CASSLGERSQEQYF
>TRBV12-3/TRBV12-4|NA|NA|TRBJ1-1
TGTGCCAGCACCCTAGGCATAAGGCCGGGGGCCCCTTTCTTT
CASTLGIRPGAPFF
>TRBV28|NA|NA|TRBJ1-1
TGTGCCGGGGGGCGACCGAACACTGAAGCTTTCTTT
CAGGRPNTEAFF
>TRBV4-2|few|TRBD2|TRBJ2-1
TGTGCCAGCAGCCAAGATCAGTTGACTAGCGGGAGGGCCAGTGAGCAGTTCTTC
CASSQDQLTSGRASEQFF
>TRBV7-2|many|NA|TRBJ2-1
TGTGCCAGCAGCAAGGGACCTGGTGCCTTTAATGAGCAGTTCTTC
CASSKGPGAFNEQFF
>TRBV29-1|NA|TRBD1|TRBJ2-6
TGCAGCGCCGAAGTAGTCGGACAGGATATTTCCTCTGGGGCCAACGTCCTGACTTTC
CSAEVVGQDISSGANVLTF
>TRBV4-1|NA|NA|TRBJ1-2
TGCGCCAGCAGCCAAGAGATTACGAGGGGCCAGCGCTATGGCTACACCTTC
CASSQEITRGQRYGYTF
>TRBV7-9|NA|NA|TRBJ1-2
TGTGCCAGCAGTTTCGGGACGGCGAACTATGGCTACACCTTC
CASSFGTANYGYTF
>TRBV4-1|many|NA|TRBJ2-1
TGCGCCAGCAGCCAAGTAGGCGGGATTGCTGAGCAGTTCTTC
CASSQVGGIAEQFF
>TRBV2|few|NA|TRBJ2-1
TGTGCCAGCAGTGAAGCGCTGGGGGCGGGGAATGAGCAGTTCTTC
CASSEALGAGNEQFF
>TRBV25-1|few|NA|TRBJ2-5
TGTGCCAGCAGTACACCGACAGCACAAGAGACCCAGTACTTC
CASSTPTAQETQYF
>TRBV2|NA|NA|TRBJ2-1
TGTGCCAGCAGTGGAGAGACTAACTACAATGAGCAGTTCTTC
CASSGETNYNEQFF
>TRBV24-1|NA|TRBD1|TRBJ1-5
TGTGCCACCAGTGATTTGGCAGGGGGCCAGCATTTT
CATSDLAGGQHF
>TRBV7-9|few|TRBD1|TRBJ2-1
TGTGCCAGCAGCCCCGGGACAGGTTACAATGAGCAGTTCTTC
CASSPGTGYNEQFF
>TRBV7-9|NA|TRBD1|TRBJ1-1
TGTGCCAGCAGCTTTATCCAAGGACAGGGGGACACTGAAGCTTTCTTT
CASSFIQGQGDTEAFF
>TRBV6-5|few|TRBD2|TRBJ2-3
TGTGCCAGCAGTCTAGGACTAGCCTCTAGCACAGATACGCAGTATTTT
CASSLGLASSTDTQYF
>TRBV5-1|NA|NA|TRBJ2-5
TGCGCCAGCACCGTTGGGACGACCCAAGAGACCCAGTACTTC
CASTVGTTQETQYF
>TRBV19|NA|TRBD1|TRBJ1-1
TGTGCCAGTACCCCAGGGGGTTGGACTGGGATGAACACTGAAGCTTTCTTT
CASTPGGWTGMNTEAFF